Presented here are 3 T cell receptor beta chains from one specimen sequenced in a study of CD8+ T cells in alopecia areata. After isolation, RNA underwent reverse transcription to generate cDNA as the sequencing template. Using immunoSEQ multiplex PCR, the repertoire was profiled, and TCRdb retains in-frame clones only, with some absent. Counted here are 3,500 to 4,000 clones, less than 80% occurring once; the ten biggest clones make up under 8%. Sequenced sample: skin. The receptors come from a human donor in good health.

This clone has only one observation. V gene TRBV18 combines with J gene TRBJ1-4; no clear D. The germline CDR1 and CDR2 sequences are KGHSH and LQKENI. V was pared by 6 bases and J by 8 bases, with 13 bases between. The length of the CDR3 is 13 residues. CDR3 bases: TGTGCCAGCTCCCATGCATCACTCGAAAAACTGTTTTTT. Translated: CASSHASLEKLFF.

The CDR3 DNA is TGTGCCAGCAGCCCCTGGGAGGCAGGAGCTAACTATGGCTACACCTTC. Translated, it gives CASSPWEAGANYGYTF. The chain is built from TRBV7-8 and TRBJ1-2; D gene unclear. Germline values: CDR1 SGHVS, CDR2 FQNEAQ. V lost 5 bases to trimming and J lost 0 bases, with 16 bases between them. This CDR3 contains 16 residues.

This chain connects TRBV6-1 to TRBJ1-5; D might be TRBD1 (6 bases). Trimming took 10 bases from V and 6 from J, leaving 19 bases between them. Germline V CDR1 and CDR2: MNHNS, SASEGT. The CDR3 runs to 14 residues. CDR3 nucleotide sequence: TGTGCCACCCAGTTCAGGGGTCCTAGTCAGCCCCAGCATTTT. Translated, it gives CATQFRGPSQPQHF.